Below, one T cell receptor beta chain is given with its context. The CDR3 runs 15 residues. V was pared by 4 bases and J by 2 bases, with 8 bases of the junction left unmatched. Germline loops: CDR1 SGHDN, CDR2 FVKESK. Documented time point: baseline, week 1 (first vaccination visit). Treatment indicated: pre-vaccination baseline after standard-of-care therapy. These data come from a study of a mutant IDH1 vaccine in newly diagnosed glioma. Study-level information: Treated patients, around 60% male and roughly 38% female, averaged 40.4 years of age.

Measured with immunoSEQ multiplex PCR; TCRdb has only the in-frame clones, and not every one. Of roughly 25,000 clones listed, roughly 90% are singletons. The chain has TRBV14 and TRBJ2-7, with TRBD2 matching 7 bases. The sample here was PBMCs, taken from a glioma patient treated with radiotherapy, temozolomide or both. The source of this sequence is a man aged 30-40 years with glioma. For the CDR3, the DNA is TGTGCCAGCAGCCCCAGATTGCTAGCGGCCTACGAGCAGTACTTC. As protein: CASSPRLLAAYEQYF.